This TCR beta chain is from a study of CD8+ T cells in alopecia areata. At the level of the study: Treated patients were given 5 to 10 mg oral tofacitinib twice daily. Points from the study as a whole: Mice gave a clearer picture of TCR sharing than patients did, possibly for HLA-related reasons.

Isolated RNA was reverse transcribed into cDNA used as the sequencing template. Profiling relied on immunoSEQ multiplex PCR, and the TCRdb table lists in-frame clones only, not all of them. The repertoire holds 220,000 or so clones, with about 53% as singletons. About this clone itself: Its antigen remains unidentified.

Germline V gives CDR1 KGHSH, CDR2 LQKENI. The V gene end was trimmed by 1 base and the J gene end by 0 bases; junction bases not matched to a gene: 0. This CDR3 comprises 16 residues. Sequenced here: CD4+ T cells sorted from blood, sampled at week 0. The sequence was obtained from a human donor with alopecia areata. J is TRBJ2-2 and V is TRBV18; 9 bases agree with TRBD2. The CDR3 nucleotides read TGTGCCAGCTCACCACAGCGGGGGGCGAACACCGGGGAGCTGTTTTTT. Its translation: CASSPQRGANTGELFF.